This T cell receptor (beta chain) was recovered during a study of human T cells and chemical hapten exposure. The library labeled individual cDNA molecules by adding unique molecular identifiers to them. Each CDR3 protein gets one entry after TCRdb re-called the RACE reads with MiXCR. This sample has some 330,000 distinct CDR3 sequences, with 4.5% to 7% found just once. CDR3 length: 13 amino acids. V dropped 3 bases and J dropped 1 base, with 9 bases sitting between them. CDR1 is SQVTM and CDR2 is ANQGSEA in the germline V gene. The time point was: pre-sensitization, week 0. The treatment denotes: therapeutic diphenylcyclopropenone sensitization with weekly scalp DPC.

Sample: whole blood, taken in connection with sensitization to the hapten diphenylcyclopropenone (DPC). The chain carries TRBV29-1 and TRBJ1-2, with no clear D. The sequence was collected from a young woman with alopecia areata. Some clones in this sample may be carry-over from other donors' samples. DNA of the CDR3: TGCAGCGTTGATTTCAGCCTTAACTATGGCTACACCTTC. Translation gives CSVDFSLNYGYTF.